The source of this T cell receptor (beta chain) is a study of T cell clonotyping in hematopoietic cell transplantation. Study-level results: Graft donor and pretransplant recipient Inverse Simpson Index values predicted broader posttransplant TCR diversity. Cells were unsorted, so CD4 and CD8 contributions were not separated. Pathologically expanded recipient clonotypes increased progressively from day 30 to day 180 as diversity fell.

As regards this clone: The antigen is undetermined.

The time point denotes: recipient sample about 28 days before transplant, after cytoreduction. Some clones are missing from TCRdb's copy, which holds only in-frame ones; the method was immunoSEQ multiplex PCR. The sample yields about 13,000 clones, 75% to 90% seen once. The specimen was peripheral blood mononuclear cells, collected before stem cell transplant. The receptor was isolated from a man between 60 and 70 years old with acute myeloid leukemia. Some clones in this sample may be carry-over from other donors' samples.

The CDR3 loop is CASSPGGRRSYEQYF. The CDR3 nucleotides are TGCGCCAGCAGCCCCGGGGGGCGTCGTTCCTACGAGCAGTACTTC. The rearrangement uses TRBV5-1 and TRBJ2-7; D might be TRBD2 (7 bases). CDR1 SGHRS and CDR2 YFSETQ come from the germline V gene. Deletions cut 4 bases from V and 1 base from J, with 15 bases between. This CDR3 has 15 residues.